These 21 T cell receptor beta chains originate from one sample sequenced in a study of neurological immune-mediated disorders. TCRdb recomputed calls from the 5' RACE reads with MiXCR, one row per CDR3 protein. The table shows about 71,000 distinct CDR3 sequences, with 10% occurring only once. The time point here: longitudinal time-point 1 (baseline). The sequencing sample was made of PBMCs. The receptors were gathered from a man aged 30 to 45 in good health.

This clonotype occurred many times. The chain employs TRBV5-1 and TRBJ2-4; TRBD1 or TRBD2 may be the D gene (5 bases each). The CDR3 extends over 15 amino acids. V was cut by 0 bases and J by 0 bases, with 7 bases left in between. Germline assignment: CDR1 SGHRS and CDR2 YFSETQ. CDR3 sequence reads: CASSLGDLAKNIQYF. CDR3 sequence (DNA): TGCGCCAGCAGCTTGGGGGACCTAGCCAAAAACATTCAGTACTTC.

This clonotype was seen only a few times. Here the CDR3 reads CASSQALGADTEAFF. The CDR3, as DNA: TGTGCCAGCAGTCAGGCTCTGGGGGCTGACACTGAAGCTTTCTTT. This chain links TRBV28 with TRBJ1-1, with a weak D call TRBD1 (6 bases). The CDR3 is 15 residues long. Germline V gives CDR1 MDHEN, CDR2 SYDVKM. Trimming left V 5 bases short and J 3 bases short, with 16 bases between. Complete variable domain (other parts from reference TRBV28 and TRBJ1-1): DVKVTQSSRYLVKRTGEKVFLECVQDMDHENMFWYRQDPGLGLRLIYFSYDVKMKEKGDIPEGYSVSREKKERFSLILESASTNQTSMYLCASSQALGADTEAFFGQGTRLTVV.

This clonotype was recorded at least ten times. The chain couples TRBV5-1 to TRBJ1-1; 7 nucleotides agree with TRBD1. The CDR3 is made up of 13 amino acids. The V and J ends lost 4 bases and 9 bases, in that order; junction bases with no gene match: 9. The V gene's germline CDR1 is SGHRS and CDR2 YFSETQ. The chain's CDR3 is CASSGGQESKAFF. The CDR3 nucleotides are TGCGCCAGCAGCGGCGGACAGGAGAGTAAAGCTTTCTTT.

This clonotype was seen a handful of times. The chain carries TRBV11-2 and TRBJ2-2; TRBD2 agrees at 11 bases. In germline, CDR1 is SGHAT, CDR2 FQNNGV. With 6 bases clipped from V and 6 bases from J, the junction kept 12 bases outside the gene matches. The CDR3 runs 17 residues. The CDR3 is CASRPVAGGPFAGELFF. For the CDR3, the DNA is TGTGCCAGCAGACCAGTAGCGGGAGGGCCCTTCGCCGGGGAGCTGTTTTTT.

This clonotype was observed many times. The chain joins TRBV5-1 to TRBJ2-2; 9 nucleotides agree with TRBD1. Germline V CDR1 and CDR2: SGHRS, YFSETQ. This CDR3 is 16 amino acids long. After removal of 1 base from V and 3 bases from J, the junction contained 4 bases not matched to a gene. CDR3 sequence (DNA): TGCGCCAGCAGCTTGAGGGGACAGGGTGACACCGGGGAGCTGTTTTTT. It encodes CASSLRGQGDTGELFF.

This clonotype was picked up many times. The CDR3 sequence: CASSLADGTQYF. CDR3 nucleotides: TGTGCCAGCAGCTTAGCAGACGGGACCCAGTACTTC. The V call is TRBV5-6, the J call TRBJ2-5, with D unclear. The CDR3 runs 12 residues. The V and J ends lost 2 bases and 7 bases respectively, with 9 bases between them. CDR1 SGHDT and CDR2 YYEEEE come from the germline V gene.

This clonotype was seen repeatedly, ten times or more. The rearrangement links TRBV4-2 to TRBJ2-5; 7 bases align to TRBD2. Germline trimming cut 0 bases from V and 7 bases from J; bases unmatched to any gene: 20. In germline, CDR1 is LGHNA, CDR2 YNFKEQ. This CDR3 is 19 amino acids long. The CDR3 loop reads CASSQDGVIPGGRRGTQYF. The CDR3 coding sequence is TGTGCCAGCAGCCAAGACGGCGTCATCCCGGGCGGGAGAAGGGGGACCCAGTACTTC.

This clonotype was counted at least ten times. The CDR3 nucleotides are TGCAGTGCTAGAAAGGATGGGCCGGGCACTGAAGCTTTCTTT. This translates into CSARKDGPGTEAFF. The chain combines TRBV20-1 with TRBJ1-1; D call uncertain. V shed 2 bases and J shed 4 bases, with 14 bases lying between them. Germline lookup yields CDR1 DFQATT and CDR2 SNEGSKA (reference sequence). The CDR3 has 14 amino acids.

The sample holds many counts of this clonotype. This chain uses TRBV6-2 or TRBV6-3 with TRBJ2-3, with D maybe TRBD2 (6 bases). In germline, CDR1 is MNHEY, CDR2 SVGEGT. CDR3 size: 17 residues. V was shortened by 5 bases and J by 4 bases, with 22 bases between the two germline ends. CDR3 DNA sequence: TGTGCCAGCAGTCAGCCGTTATACGGGAGATTTCCAGATACGCAGTATTTT. Amino acid sequence: CASSQPLYGRFPDTQYF.

This clonotype was seen repeatedly, ten times or more. The chain is built from TRBV5-1 and TRBJ1-5; D is undetermined. V was clipped by 0 bases and J by 4 bases, with 11 bases between them. The CDR3 runs to 15 residues. CDR1 SGHRS and CDR2 YFSETQ come from the germline V gene. The CDR3 DNA reads as TGCGCCAGCAGCTTGGGAGGGAAGAGGAATCAGCCCCAGCATTTT. Its translation: CASSLGGKRNQPQHF.

This clonotype was counted many times. This chain links TRBV11-2 with TRBJ2-3, with TRBD1 matching over 9 bases. Unmatched junction bases numbered 6, after V lost 3 bases and J lost 2 bases. In germline, CDR1 is SGHAT, CDR2 FQNNGV. The CDR3 is 16 amino acids. For the CDR3, the DNA is TGTGCCAGCAGCTTCGGGACAGGGCTAAACACAGATACGCAGTATTTT. It specifies CASSFGTGLNTDTQYF.

This clonotype was recorded many times. The chain employs TRBV12-3 or TRBV12-4 and TRBJ2-7; 8 bases are shared with TRBD1. The CDR3 is made up of 12 amino acids. With 7 bases clipped from V and 3 bases from J, the junction kept 2 bases outside the gene matches. This CDR3 is CASNTGGYEQYF. CDR3 DNA sequence: TGTGCCAGCAATACAGGGGGCTACGAGCAGTACTTC.

This clonotype was observed many times. V gene TRBV5-6 combines with J gene TRBJ1-1; D not resolved. The CDR3 covers 14 residues. Per germline, CDR1 SGHDT and CDR2 YYEEEE. V was trimmed by 1 base and J by 7 bases, leaving 14 bases between them. The DNA of the CDR3 is TGTGCCAGCAGCTTGATTTCCGGAGTGAATGAAGCTTTCTTT. This translates into CASSLISGVNEAFF. Full variable domain (outside the CDR3, taken from reference TRBV5-6 and TRBJ1-1): DAGVTQSPTHLIKTRGQQVTLRCSPKSGHDTVSWYQQALGQGPQFIFQYYEEEERQRGNFPDRFSGHQFPNYSSELNVNALLLGDSALYLCASSLISGVNEAFFGQGTRLTVV.

In this sample, this clonotype turned up many times. The CDR3 region has the DNA TGTGCCACCAGCGGACCAGGGTTCTCCTACAATGAGCAGTTCTTC. Amino acids: CATSGPGFSYNEQFF. This chain links TRBV15 with TRBJ2-1, with D possibly matching TRBD1 (5 bases). Germline CDR1 reads LNHNV; CDR2 reads YYDKDF (reference sequence). Trimming took 5 bases from V and 0 from J, leaving 11 bases between them. The CDR3 runs 15 residues.

This clonotype was counted only a few times. A read error may account for a junction end that differs from germline. The rearrangement uses TRBV3-1 and TRBJ2-5; D unclear. This CDR3 has 18 residues. Germline V gene lookup returns CDR1 LGHDT and CDR2 YNNKEL (reference sequence). The CDR3 DNA follows: TGTGCCAACAGCCAAGATCCGGTGGGTGCCGCACTACAAGAGACCCAGTACTTC. The encoded protein is CANSQDPVGAALQETQYF.

On this clonotype itself: A single base separates this from a much larger clone, so it may be a read error. The chain carries TRBV3-1 and TRBJ2-7; TRBD2 is a possible D gene (5 bases). CDR3 length: 13 residues. The V end was cut by 0 bases, the J end by 3 bases, with 6 bases between. Germline V CDR1 and CDR2: LGHDT, YNNKEL (reference sequence). CDR3 DNA: TGTGCCAGCAGCCAAGATGGACTCTACGAGCAGTACTTC. Translation gives CASSQDGLYEQYF.

This clonotype was seen at least ten times. This chain links TRBV5-5 with TRBJ1-3; no definite D call. V lost 0 bases, J lost 4 bases, and 8 bases lay in between. The CDR3 has 14 amino acids. The V gene's germline CDR1 is SGHKS and CDR2 YYEKEE (reference sequence). The CDR3 sequence is CASSLGVSGNTIYF. In nucleotides, the CDR3 is TGTGCCAGCAGCTTGGGGGTCTCGGGAAACACCATATATTTT.

This clonotype was counted many times. This chain joins TRBV12-3 or TRBV12-4 and TRBJ2-2; D is uncertain. This CDR3 contains 18 residues. V was trimmed by 3 bases and J by 0 bases, leaving 17 bases between them. CDR3 nucleotides: TGTGCCAGCAGTTTGAGGAATCGAAGGCCCTCGAACACCGGGGAGCTGTTTTTT. Protein product: CASSLRNRRPSNTGELFF.

On this clonotype: Just one base apart from a much larger clone, this may be a read error. The J gene is TRBJ2-1, the V gene TRBV12-3 or TRBV12-4, with 7 nucleotides matching TRBD2. The CDR3 is 15 residues long. CDR3 nucleotides: TGTGTCAGCAGCCCTACTAGCGCATCCTACAATGAGCAGTTCTTC. As protein: CVSSPTSASYNEQFF.

This clonotype appeared many times. The V and J genes are TRBV29-1 and TRBJ2-5; 8 bases agree with TRBD1. This CDR3 contains 13 residues. CDR1 is SQVTM, CDR2 ANQGSEA, per germline. CDR3 amino acids: CSVGGQGVETQYF. DNA for the CDR3: TGCAGTGTAGGAGGACAGGGAGTAGAGACCCAGTACTTC.

At least ten counts were recorded for this clonotype. This chain connects TRBV10-3 to TRBJ1-5; D is unclear. From germline, CDR1 is ENHRY and CDR2 SYGVKD. Deletions cut 7 bases from V and 4 bases from J, with 11 bases between. The CDR3 length is 13 residues. The CDR3 is CAINSGPNQPQHF. CDR3 in DNA: TGTGCCATCAACTCCGGGCCGAATCAGCCCCAGCATTTT.